Sequencing of this TCR beta chain was carried out in a study of neurological immune-mediated disorders. The time point is: longitudinal time-point 3. Over 160 million TCR-beta sequences (from 15-18 subjects) were yielded by each sequencing run. A single record per CDR3 protein comes from TCRdb applying MiXCR to the 5' RACE reads. The sample lists 95,000 to 110,000 distinct CDR3 sequences, 10% to 12% seen once, with approximately 3.4% in the top ten. The germline CDR1 and CDR2 sequences are SGHRS and YFSETQ. The CDR3 runs to 13 residues. V dropped 6 bases and J dropped 14; count of bases not matched to a gene: 15. This clonotype was counted ten times or more. Its specificity is unknown. Notes on the study in general: There were no CDR3 amino acid sequences shared by expanded clones across subjects, a result suggesting private repertoires in all groups. In HTLV-1-associated myelopathy, TCR clonal expansion was greatest, whereas multiple sclerosis had the least, falling below healthy controls.

The TCR originated in a female donor with HTLV-1-associated myelopathy (HAM/TSP). The sequenced sample was PBMCs. V is TRBV5-1 and J is TRBJ2-5; 8 bases match TRBD2. The CDR3 bases are TGCGCCAGCAACGAACCCTCGGGGAGCGGGGGATACTTC. Its protein is CASNEPSGSGGYF.